Sequencing of this TCR beta chain was carried out in a study of cytomegalovirus exposure and HLA in healthy donors. This clone was recorded only once. Per the germline V gene, CDR1 is MNHNY and CDR2 is SVGAGI (reference sequence). V shed 11 bases and J 1 base; nucleotides not matched to a gene: 3. The CDR3 covers 12 residues. Clones were sequenced by immunoSEQ multiplex PCR, and TCRdb holds only the in-frame ones, with some missing. The top ten hold over 11% of the sample, which has roughly 220,000 clones, over 70% seen once. The J gene is TRBJ2-7, the V gene TRBV6-6, with TRBD2 matching over 9 bases. Sequenced sample: PBMCs. The receptor was derived from a woman under 40 in good health and CMV-seropositive. CDR3 region: CAVTSGSYEQYF. As DNA, the CDR3 is TGTGCCGTTACTAGCGGGTCCTACGAGCAGTACTTC.